The 11 T cell receptor beta chains presented below share a single source sample, sequenced in a study of cytomegalovirus exposure and HLA in healthy donors. It was with 60 Vbeta and 13 Jbeta primers that the PCR ran. Only in-frame clones appear in the TCRdb table, and some are missing; sequencing was by immunoSEQ multiplex PCR. The table shows about 98,000 clones, with around 68% occurring only once. The sample was PBMCs. These receptors were collected from a female donor in good health and CMV-seronegative.

This chain joins TRBV5-1 and TRBJ2-3; a weak D match, TRBD1 (5 bases). This CDR3 has 15 amino acids. V lost 0 bases, J lost 3 bases, and 11 bases lay in between. Germline values: CDR1 SGHRS, CDR2 YFSETQ. CDR3 loop: CASSLGGAGTDTQYF. The CDR3 DNA is TGCGCCAGCAGCTTGGGGGGCGCCGGGACAGATACGCAGTATTTT.

The CDR3 DNA reads as TGTGCCAGCAGCGTGGGGGGTAACTATGGCTACACCTTC. Protein product: CASSVGGNYGYTF. The rearrangement joins TRBV9 to TRBJ1-2, with D possibly being TRBD1 (5 bases). CDR1 is SGDLS, CDR2 YYNGEE, per germline. This CDR3 has 13 amino acids. The V end lost 2 bases, the J end lost 1 base, and 6 bases lay between the germline ends.

The V and J genes are TRBV18 and TRBJ2-7; a weak D match, TRBD2 (5 bases). This CDR3 region has 11 residues. The germline V gene encodes CDR1 KGHSH and CDR2 LQKENI. Trimming took off 3 bases at V and 12 bases at J, with 12 bases between the two ends. The CDR3 coding sequence is TGTGCCAGCTCACCGGGAGCGGCTCTGTACTTC. Translated, it gives CASSPGAALYF.

This rearrangement joins TRBV11-1 to TRBJ2-5, with 8 bases that match TRBD1. Losses at the gene ends were 5 bases for V and 4 bases for J; bases not matched to a gene: 6. The CDR3 has 14 residues. Looked up from germline, CDR1 is SGHAT and CDR2 is FQDESV (reference sequence). This chain's CDR3 is CASSPGGSRETQYF. The CDR3, as DNA: TGTGCCAGCAGCCCAGGGGGCAGCCGAGAGACCCAGTACTTC.

The sample holds a few counts of this clone. This chain links TRBV6-5 with TRBJ1-3; D gene unclear. V was shortened by 7 bases and J by 0 bases, with 4 bases between the two germline ends. The CDR3 runs 12 residues. The germline gives CDR1 MNHEY, CDR2 SVGAGI. CDR3: CASTNSGNTIYF. The DNA for the CDR3 is TGTGCCAGCACCAACTCTGGAAACACCATATATTTT.

The chain has TRBV2 and TRBJ2-7, with 11 bases fitting TRBD2. With 5 bases clipped from V and 5 bases from J, the junction kept 11 bases outside the gene matches. Germline values: CDR1 SNHLY, CDR2 FYNNEI. This CDR3 is 16 amino acids long. CDR3 DNA: TGTGCCAGCAGTCGAAAACTAGCGGGAGAAGTTGACGAGCAGTACTTC. It is translated as CASSRKLAGEVDEQYF. Together with reference TRBV2 and TRBJ2-7, the CDR3 gives the full variable domain: EPEVTQTPSHQVTQMGQEVILRCVPISNHLYFYWYRQILGQKVEFLVSFYNNEISEKSEIFDDQFSVERPDGSNFTLKIRSTKLEDSAMYFCASSRKLAGEVDEQYFGPGTRLTVT.

The chain uses TRBV30 and TRBJ2-7, with a weak D call TRBD1 (5 bases). Germline V gives CDR1 GTSNPN, CDR2 SVGIG (reference sequence). V lost 6 bases and J 1 base, leaving 7 bases between the germline ends. The CDR3 length is 11 residues. As DNA, the CDR3 is TGTGCCTGCGACAGTTCCTACGAGCAGTACTTC. Its protein product is CACDSSYEQYF.

V gene TRBV4-1 combines with J gene TRBJ2-3; 11 bases match TRBD2. V was clipped by 4 bases and J by 4 bases; unmatched bases: 4. Germline assignment: CDR1 MGHRA and CDR2 YSYEKL. This CDR3 contains 15 residues. The CDR3 DNA is TGCGCCAGCAGCCCTAGCGGGGGGCCAGCAGATACGCAGTATTTT. As protein: CASSPSGGPADTQYF.

CDR3 DNA: TGCGCCAGCAGCCAAGATCCCCGACAGGGGAGCTACACCTTC. As protein: CASSQDPRQGSYTF. The chain links TRBV4-3 to TRBJ1-2, with 8 bases identical to TRBD1. The CDR3 spans 14 residues. Per the germline V gene, CDR1 is LGHNA and CDR2 is YSLEER. The junction had 6 bases not matched to a gene; V was cut back by 0 bases and J by 9 bases.

V and J are TRBV19 and TRBJ2-5, with D maybe TRBD2 (6 bases). The CDR3 extends over 15 amino acids. The germline gives CDR1 LNHDA, CDR2 SQIVND (reference sequence). V was shortened by 5 bases and J by 5 bases, with 18 bases between the two germline ends. This CDR3 reads CASSRSRGRQETQYF. CDR3 sequence (DNA): TGTGCCAGTAGTCGTTCGCGGGGAAGGCAGGAGACCCAGTACTTC.

The CDR3 DNA is TGCGCCAGCAGCCTACCGGGACAGGGGGAGCTGTTTTTT. Translation gives CASSLPGQGELFF. V gene TRBV5-1 combines with J gene TRBJ2-2, with TRBD1 matching over 7 bases. J lost 8 bases, V lost 4 bases, and 5 bases had no gene match. The germline V gene encodes CDR1 SGHRS and CDR2 YFSETQ. The CDR3 runs 13 residues.